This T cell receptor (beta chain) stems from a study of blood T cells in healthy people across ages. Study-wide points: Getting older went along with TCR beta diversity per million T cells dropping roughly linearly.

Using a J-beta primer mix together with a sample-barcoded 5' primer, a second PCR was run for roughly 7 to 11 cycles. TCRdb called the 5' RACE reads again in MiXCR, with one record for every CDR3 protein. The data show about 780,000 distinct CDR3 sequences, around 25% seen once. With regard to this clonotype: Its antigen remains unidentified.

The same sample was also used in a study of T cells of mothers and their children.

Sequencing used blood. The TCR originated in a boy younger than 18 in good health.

CDR3 sequence: CASSLRLKLGNEQFF. The CDR3 DNA sequence: TGTGCCAGCAGCCTTCGACTTAAGCTAGGGAATGAGCAGTTCTTC. The V and J genes are TRBV14 and TRBJ2-5, with D uncertain. The DNA end is more similar to TRBJ2-1, so the J call may be wrong. The CDR3 has 15 residues. Germline V gene lookup returns CDR1 SGHDN and CDR2 FVKESK.